Listed here are 24 T cell receptor beta chains from one sample, sequenced in a study of control samples from healthy donors and cancer patients. Profiling relied on immunoSEQ multiplex PCR, and the TCRdb table lists in-frame clones only, not all of them. Of about 160,000 clones in the sample, roughly 94% were seen once. Sequenced sample: PBMCs. Every receptor here comes from a man aged 60 to 69 with colorectal cancer.

The rearrangement links TRBV6-6 to TRBJ2-5; no clear D gene. V gave up 3 bases and J gave up 5 bases, with 4 bases separating them. CDR3 size: 11 residues. Per the germline V gene, CDR1 is MNHNY and CDR2 is SVGAGI (reference sequence). This CDR3 is CASSYRETQYF. The CDR3 DNA is TGTGCCAGCAGTTATAGGGAGACCCAGTACTTC.

This chain connects TRBV5-6 to TRBJ1-2; the match to TRBD1 covers 8 bases. The CDR3 extends over 13 amino acids. After removal of 2 bases from V and 8 bases from J, the junction contained 5 bases not matched to a gene. The germline V gene encodes CDR1 SGHDT and CDR2 YYEEEE. CDR3 sequence reads: CASSFDRGEGYTF. The DNA for the CDR3 is TGTGCCAGCAGCTTTGACAGGGGTGAAGGCTACACCTTC.

The chain couples TRBV19 to TRBJ2-5; D may be TRBD2 (6 bases). Germline CDR1 reads LNHDA; CDR2 reads SQIVND (reference sequence). CDR3 length equals 13 residues. Trimming cost V 5 bases and J 2 bases, with 9 bases left between them. DNA of the CDR3: TGTGCCAGTAGTGATAGCGGACAAGAGACCCAGTACTTC. Protein: CASSDSGQETQYF.

The chain links TRBV12-3 or TRBV12-4 to TRBJ1-2; 9 bases align to TRBD1. The trim removed 6 bases at V and 4 bases at J, leaving 3 bases unmatched. This CDR3 spans 13 amino acids. The CDR3 loop is CASRTTGGYGYTF. CDR3 sequence (DNA): TGTGCCAGCAGGACGACAGGGGGCTATGGCTACACCTTC.

This clone was detected only once. V and J are TRBV19 and TRBJ2-4; D perhaps matches TRBD2 (6 bases). The germline CDR1 and CDR2 sequences are LNHDA and SQIVND (reference sequence). This CDR3 is 16 amino acids long. Trimming cost V 5 bases and J 0 bases, with 14 bases left between them. CDR3 sequence reads: CASSPRQGLAKNIQYF. CDR3 sequence (DNA): TGTGCCAGTAGTCCCAGGCAGGGACTAGCCAAAAACATTCAGTACTTC. The complete variable domain, with remaining parts taken from reference TRBV19 and TRBJ2-4, reads DGGITQSPKYLFRKEGQNVTLSCEQNLNHDAMYWYRQDPGQGLRLIYYSQIVNDFQKGDIAEGYSVSREKKESFPLTVTSAQKNPTAFYLCASSPRQGLAKNIQYFGAGTRLSVL.

This chain uses TRBV25-1 with TRBJ1-2; D ambiguous. CDR1 MGHDK and CDR2 SYGVNS come from the germline V gene. Deletions cut 3 bases from V and 1 base from J, with 12 bases between. The CDR3 is made up of 15 amino acids. The CDR3 coding sequence is TGTGCCAGCAGTGACATAATGGACGGTAACTATGGCTACACCTTC. Translating it yields CASSDIMDGNYGYTF.

The V call is TRBV7-9, the J call TRBJ1-6, with D possibly being TRBD1 (6 bases). Trimming removed 5 bases from V and 0 bases from J, with 14 bases in between. The CDR3 covers 17 residues. Germline CDR1 and CDR2: SEHNR and FQNEAQ (reference sequence). CDR3 sequence (DNA): TGTGCCAGCAGCCCCTGGGACACCCGCTCCTATAATTCACCCCTCCACTTT. Its translation: CASSPWDTRSYNSPLHF.

The V gene is TRBV19, the J gene TRBJ1-1; possibly TRBD1 for D (5 bases). Trimming took off 5 bases at V and 1 base at J, with 26 bases between the two ends. CDR3 size: 19 residues. The germline V gene has CDR1 LNHDA and CDR2 SQIVND (reference sequence). As DNA, the CDR3 is TGTGCCAGTAGTTCACCCCGGCGAGGGGTCAAAGTCGGGAACACTGAAGCTTTCTTT. Its protein product is CASSSPRRGVKVGNTEAFF.

This rearrangement joins TRBV19 to TRBJ1-1, with 8 bases matching TRBD1. The germline V gene has CDR1 LNHDA and CDR2 SQIVND (reference sequence). V lost 6 bases to trimming and J lost 0 bases; unmatched junction nucleotides: 9. The CDR3 consists of 16 residues. CDR3 bases: TGTGCCAGTAGAGAGCTTCACAGGGGGGTGAACACTGAAGCTTTCTTT. Its protein is CASRELHRGVNTEAFF.

The genes are TRBV6-5 and TRBJ1-1; 8 bases map to TRBD1. The germline gives CDR1 MNHEY, CDR2 SVGAGI. CDR3 length: 14 amino acids. The ends lost 7 bases at V and 8 bases at J; junction bases unmatched: 12. DNA for the CDR3: TGTGCCAGCACTGTGACAGGGGTTGGCTCCGAAGCTTTCTTT. It encodes CASTVTGVGSEAFF.

The gene calls are TRBV21-1 and TRBJ1-6. TRBV21-1 is reported as a pseudogene. The CDR3 contains 16 residues. CDR3: CASTVGGASYNSPLHF. CDR3 in DNA: TGTGCCAGCACTGTGGGGGGCGCTTCCTATAATTCACCCCTCCACTTT.

This chain joins TRBV18 and TRBJ1-1, with a tentative D call TRBD1 (5 bases). The CDR3 covers 14 residues. V shed 1 base and J shed 3 bases, with 9 bases lying between them. Germline V gene lookup returns CDR1 KGHSH and CDR2 LQKENI. CDR3 nucleotide sequence: TGTGCCAGCTCACCACAGGGGACGGACACTGAAGCTTTCTTT. Protein product: CASSPQGTDTEAFF.

The rearrangement uses TRBV5-4 and TRBJ2-1; TRBD2 matches 8 bases. V shed 4 bases and J 0 bases; nucleotides not matched to a gene: 18. The CDR3 totals 20 residues. The V gene's germline CDR1 is SGHNT and CDR2 YYREEE (reference sequence). The chain's CDR3 is CASSGTRRGGRSSSYNEQFF. Here the CDR3 DNA reads TGTGCCAGCAGCGGAACTAGACGGGGGGGCCGGTCCAGCTCCTACAATGAGCAGTTCTTC.

The rearrangement joins TRBV24-1 to TRBJ2-3; maybe TRBD2 (7 bases). Germline CDR1 KGHDR, CDR2 SFDVKD. The germline V and J ends were trimmed by 4 bases and 2 bases, with 15 bases remaining between them. CDR3 length: 16 amino acids. The CDR3 bases are TGTGCCACCAGTGACCCCTCCGGGGGGCCCACAGATACGCAGTATTTT. It is translated as CATSDPSGGPTDTQYF.

DNA for the CDR3: TGTGCCAGTAGTATAGGTAGCGGGGGCACAGATACGCAGTATTTT. Encoded protein: CASSIGSGGTDTQYF. V usage is TRBV19 and J usage is TRBJ2-3; 8 bases are shared with TRBD2. After removal of 1 base from V and 1 base from J, the junction contained 1 base not matched to a gene. Germline V lookup: CDR1 LNHDA, CDR2 SQIVND (reference sequence). The CDR3 is 15 residues long. The entire variable domain, with the rest obtained from reference TRBV19 and TRBJ2-3, is as follows: DGGITQSPKYLFRKEGQNVTLSCEQNLNHDAMYWYRQDPGQGLRLIYYSQIVNDFQKGDIAEGYSVSREKKESFPLTVTSAQKNPTAFYLCASSIGSGGTDTQYFGPGTRLTVL.

This chain connects TRBV6-1 to TRBJ2-7, with no clear D. The V end lost 2 bases, the J end lost 0 bases, and 8 bases lay between the germline ends. Germline CDR1 is MNHNS and CDR2 is SASEGT. The CDR3 sequence is 14 residues long. The CDR3 spells CASSETYNSYEQYF. As DNA, the CDR3 is TGTGCCAGCAGTGAAACCTACAACTCCTACGAGCAGTACTTC.

About this clone itself: This specimen includes other DNA sequences encoding the same CDR3. This sequence joins TRBV6-5 and TRBJ2-3; TRBD2 is a possible D gene (5 bases). The CDR3 totals 15 residues. CDR1 is MNHEY and CDR2 is SVGAGI in the germline V gene. V dropped 0 bases and J dropped 6 bases, with 13 bases sitting between them. The CDR3 DNA reads as TGTGCCAGCAGTTACTCGAGTACTAGTGCGGATACGCAGTATTTT. Translation: CASSYSSTSADTQYF.

The chain's CDR3 is CASSQDRTPSGNTIYF. CDR3 bases: TGCGCCAGCAGCCAAGACAGGACCCCCTCTGGAAACACCATATATTTT. The genes are TRBV4-3 and TRBJ1-3; no firm D call. This CDR3 spans 16 amino acids. The germline gives CDR1 LGHNA, CDR2 YSLEER. Between the trimmed V and J ends, which lost 0 bases and 0 bases, there was a span of 9 bases.

This rearrangement joins TRBV5-6 to TRBJ1-2, with a possible D match to TRBD1 (5 bases). This CDR3 contains 12 residues. Germline lookup yields CDR1 SGHDT and CDR2 YYEEEE. V was trimmed by 4 bases and J by 3 bases, leaving 7 bases between them. The CDR3 is CASSPGDYGYTF. DNA of the CDR3: TGTGCCAGCAGCCCGGGGGACTATGGCTACACCTTC. The whole variable domain, remainder taken from reference TRBV5-6 and TRBJ1-2, is DAGVTQSPTHLIKTRGQQVTLRCSPKSGHDTVSWYQQALGQGPQFIFQYYEEEERQRGNFPDRFSGHQFPNYSSELNVNALLLGDSALYLCASSPGDYGYTFGSGTRLTVV.

J is TRBJ2-7 and V is TRBV3-1 (or the pseudogene TRBV3-2); 9 nucleotides line up with TRBD2. V shed 2 bases, J shed 0 bases, and the junction held 5 bases outside the gene matches. Germline-derived CDR1 and CDR2 are LGHDT and YNNKEL (reference sequence). The CDR3 covers 16 residues. The CDR3 sequence: CASSQTGGGASYEQYF. CDR3 in DNA: TGTGCCAGCAGCCAAACCGGCGGGGGGGCCTCCTACGAGCAGTACTTC.

J is TRBJ2-3 and V is TRBV4-1, with D maybe TRBD1 (6 bases). Trimming cost V 2 bases and J 5 bases, with 17 bases left between them. There are 16 residues in the CDR3. From germline, CDR1 is MGHRA and CDR2 YSYEKL. CDR3 protein: CASSQRPRDILDTQYF. The CDR3 DNA reads as TGCGCCAGCAGCCAAAGACCCCGGGACATCTTAGATACGCAGTATTTT.

The gene calls are TRBV30 and TRBJ2-7; D perhaps matches TRBD2 (5 bases). This CDR3 region has 14 residues. Trimming pared 0 bases from V and 2 bases from J, leaving 11 bases between. The germline CDR1 and CDR2 sequences are GTSNPN and SVGIG (reference sequence). The CDR3 reads CAWSVLSGAYEQYF. The CDR3 bases are TGTGCCTGGAGTGTTTTGAGCGGCGCCTACGAGCAGTACTTC.

The chain is built from TRBV27 and TRBJ1-6; D not resolved. Germline values: CDR1 MNHEY, CDR2 SMNVEV (reference sequence). The CDR3 is made up of 15 amino acids. The V and J ends lost 2 bases and 1 base respectively, with 6 bases between them. This chain's CDR3 is CASSLRRSYNSPLHF. CDR3 bases: TGTGCCAGCAGTTTACGTCGATCCTATAATTCACCCCTCCACTTT.

The chain combines TRBV18 with TRBJ2-7, with D possibly being TRBD2 (6 bases). The CDR3 has 14 amino acids. Looked up from germline, CDR1 is KGHSH and CDR2 is LQKENI. The V end lost 8 bases, the J end lost 0 bases, and 14 bases lay between the germline ends. CDR3 bases: TGTGCCAGCACGGCGGGGCTTAGCTCCTACGAGCAGTACTTC. This codes for CASTAGLSSYEQYF.